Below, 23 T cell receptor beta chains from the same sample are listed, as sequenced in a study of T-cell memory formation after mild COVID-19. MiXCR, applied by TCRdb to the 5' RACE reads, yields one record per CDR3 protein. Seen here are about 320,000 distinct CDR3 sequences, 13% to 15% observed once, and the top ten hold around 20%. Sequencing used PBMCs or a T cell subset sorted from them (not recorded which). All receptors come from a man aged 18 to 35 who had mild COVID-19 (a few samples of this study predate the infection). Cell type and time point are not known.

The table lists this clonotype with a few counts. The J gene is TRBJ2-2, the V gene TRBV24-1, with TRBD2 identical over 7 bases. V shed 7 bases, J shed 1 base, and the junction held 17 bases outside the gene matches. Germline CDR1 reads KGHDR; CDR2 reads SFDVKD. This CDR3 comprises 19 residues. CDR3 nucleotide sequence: TGTGCCACCAGCGGGCCCCCCCCCGGGCGGGGGATGAACACCGGGGAGCTGTTTTTT. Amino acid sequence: CATSGPPPGRGMNTGELFF.

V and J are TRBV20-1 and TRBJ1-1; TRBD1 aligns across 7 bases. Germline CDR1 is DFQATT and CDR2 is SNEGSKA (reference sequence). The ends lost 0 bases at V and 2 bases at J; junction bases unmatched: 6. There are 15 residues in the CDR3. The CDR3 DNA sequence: TGCAGTGCTAGAGAAGTGGACAGGAGAAACACTGAAGCTTTCTTT. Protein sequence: CSAREVDRRNTEAFF.

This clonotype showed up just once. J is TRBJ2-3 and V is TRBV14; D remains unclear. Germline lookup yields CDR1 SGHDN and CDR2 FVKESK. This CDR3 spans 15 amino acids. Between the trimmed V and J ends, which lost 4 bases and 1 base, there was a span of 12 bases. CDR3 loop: CASSLTPRRTDTQYF. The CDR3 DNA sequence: TGTGCCAGCAGCCTGACCCCCAGACGCACAGATACGCAGTATTTT.

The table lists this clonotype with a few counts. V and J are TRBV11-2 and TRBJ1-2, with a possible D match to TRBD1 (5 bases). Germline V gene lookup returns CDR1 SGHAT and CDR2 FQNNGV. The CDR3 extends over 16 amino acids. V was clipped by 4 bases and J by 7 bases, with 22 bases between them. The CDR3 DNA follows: TGTGCCAGCAGCTCCGAGGGAGCAGGGTGGGTTAGTGGCTACACCTTC. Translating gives CASSSEGAGWVSGYTF.

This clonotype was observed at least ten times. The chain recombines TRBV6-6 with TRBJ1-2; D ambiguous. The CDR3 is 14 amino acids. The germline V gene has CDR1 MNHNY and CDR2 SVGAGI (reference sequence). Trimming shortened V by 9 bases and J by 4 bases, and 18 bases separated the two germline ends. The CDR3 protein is CASSDGGSAYGYTF. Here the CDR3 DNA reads TGTGCCAGTTCTGATGGTGGTTCCGCCTATGGCTACACCTTC.

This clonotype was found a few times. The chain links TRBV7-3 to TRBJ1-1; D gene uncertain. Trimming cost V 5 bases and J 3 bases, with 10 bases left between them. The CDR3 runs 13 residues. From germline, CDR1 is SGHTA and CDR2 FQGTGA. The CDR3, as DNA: TGTGCCAGCAGCCTAAAAGGAGACACTGAAGCTTTCTTT. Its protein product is CASSLKGDTEAFF.

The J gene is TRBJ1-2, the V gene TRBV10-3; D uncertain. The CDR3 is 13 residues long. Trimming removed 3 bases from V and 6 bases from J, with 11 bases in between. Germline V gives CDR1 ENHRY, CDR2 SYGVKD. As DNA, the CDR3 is TGTGCCATCAGTGACGAGGGAAGTAATGGCTACACCTTC. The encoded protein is CAISDEGSNGYTF.

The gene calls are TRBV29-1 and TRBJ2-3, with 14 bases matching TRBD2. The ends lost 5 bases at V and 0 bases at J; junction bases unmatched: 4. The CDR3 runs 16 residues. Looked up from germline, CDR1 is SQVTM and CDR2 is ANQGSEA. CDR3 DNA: TGCAGCGTTCTAGGGACTAGCGGGGGCAGCACAGATACGCAGTATTTT. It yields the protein CSVLGTSGGSTDTQYF.

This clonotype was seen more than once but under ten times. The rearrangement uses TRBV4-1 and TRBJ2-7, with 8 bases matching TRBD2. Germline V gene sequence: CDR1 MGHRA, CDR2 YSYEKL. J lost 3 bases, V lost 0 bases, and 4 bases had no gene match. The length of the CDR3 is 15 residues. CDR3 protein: CASSQEASGFYEQYV. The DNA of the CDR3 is TGCGCCAGCAGCCAAGAGGCTAGCGGGTTCTACGAGCAGTACGTC.

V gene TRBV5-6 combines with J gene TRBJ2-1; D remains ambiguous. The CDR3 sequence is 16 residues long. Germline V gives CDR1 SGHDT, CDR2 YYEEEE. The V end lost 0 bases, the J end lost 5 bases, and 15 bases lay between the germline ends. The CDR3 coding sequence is TGTGCCAGCAGCTTGGGACGGCCTTCGCGTCACAATGAGCAGTTCTTC. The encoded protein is CASSLGRPSRHNEQFF. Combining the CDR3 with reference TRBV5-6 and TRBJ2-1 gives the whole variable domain DAGVTQSPTHLIKTRGQQVTLRCSPKSGHDTVSWYQQALGQGPQFIFQYYEEEERQRGNFPDRFSGHQFPNYSSELNVNALLLGDSALYLCASSLGRPSRHNEQFFGPGTRLTVL.

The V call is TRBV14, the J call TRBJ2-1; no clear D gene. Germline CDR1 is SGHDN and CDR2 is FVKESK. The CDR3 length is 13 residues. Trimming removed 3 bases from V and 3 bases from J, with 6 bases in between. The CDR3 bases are TGTGCCAGCAGCCAGACGTACTACAATGAGCAGTTCTTC. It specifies CASSQTYYNEQFF. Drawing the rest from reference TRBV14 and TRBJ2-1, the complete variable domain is EAGVTQFPSHSVIEKGQTVTLRCDPISGHDNLYWYRRVMGKEIKFLLHFVKESKQDESGMPNNRFLAERTGGTYSTLKVQPAELEDSGVYFCASSQTYYNEQFFGPGTRLTVL.

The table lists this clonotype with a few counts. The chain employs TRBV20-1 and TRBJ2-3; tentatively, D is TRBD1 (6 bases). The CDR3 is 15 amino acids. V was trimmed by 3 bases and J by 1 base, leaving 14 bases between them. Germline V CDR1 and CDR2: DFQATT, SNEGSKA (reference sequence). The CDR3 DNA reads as TGCAGTGCTAGTGATCCGGGACACCGCACAGATACGCAGTATTTT. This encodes CSASDPGHRTDTQYF.

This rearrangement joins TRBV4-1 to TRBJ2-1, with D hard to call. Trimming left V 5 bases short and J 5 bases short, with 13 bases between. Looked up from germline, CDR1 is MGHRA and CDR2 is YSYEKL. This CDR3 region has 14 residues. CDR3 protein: CASSALAINNEQFF. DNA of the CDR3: TGCGCCAGCAGCGCCCTCGCGATCAACAATGAGCAGTTCTTC.

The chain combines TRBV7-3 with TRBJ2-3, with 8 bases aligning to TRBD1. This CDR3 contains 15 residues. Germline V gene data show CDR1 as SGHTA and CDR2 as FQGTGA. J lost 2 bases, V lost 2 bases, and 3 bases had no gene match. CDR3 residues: CASSLWQGATDTQYF. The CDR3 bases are TGTGCCAGCAGCTTATGGCAGGGGGCCACAGATACGCAGTATTTT.

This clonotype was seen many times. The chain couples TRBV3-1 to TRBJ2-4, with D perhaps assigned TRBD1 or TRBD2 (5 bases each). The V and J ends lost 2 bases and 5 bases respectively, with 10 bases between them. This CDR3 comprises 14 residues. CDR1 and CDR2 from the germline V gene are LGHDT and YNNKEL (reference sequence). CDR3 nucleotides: TGTGCCAGCAGCCAACGGGACGGAGAAAACATTCAGTACTTC. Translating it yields CASSQRDGENIQYF.

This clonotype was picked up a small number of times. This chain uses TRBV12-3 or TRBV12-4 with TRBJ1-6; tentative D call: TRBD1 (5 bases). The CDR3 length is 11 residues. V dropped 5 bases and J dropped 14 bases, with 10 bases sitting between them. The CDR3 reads CASSRGRTLHF. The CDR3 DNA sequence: TGTGCCAGCAGTCGGGGCAGAACCCTCCACTTT.

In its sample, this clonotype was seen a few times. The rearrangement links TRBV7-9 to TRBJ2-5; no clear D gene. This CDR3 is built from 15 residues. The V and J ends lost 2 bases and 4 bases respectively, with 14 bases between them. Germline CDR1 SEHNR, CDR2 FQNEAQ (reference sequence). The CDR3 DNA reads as TGTGCCAGCAGCTTATACCGACACATCGGAGAGACCCAGTACTTC. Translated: CASSLYRHIGETQYF.

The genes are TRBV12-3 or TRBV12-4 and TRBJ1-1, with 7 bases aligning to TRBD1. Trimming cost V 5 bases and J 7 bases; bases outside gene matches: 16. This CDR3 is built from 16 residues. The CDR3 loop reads CASSPLQGSGGYEAFF. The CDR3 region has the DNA TGTGCCAGCAGTCCACTACAGGGGTCGGGGGGGTATGAAGCTTTCTTT.

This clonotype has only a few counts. The CDR3: CASSLGAGVLNEQFF. CDR3 nucleotide sequence: TGTGCCAGCAGCTTAGGGGCGGGGGTGCTCAATGAGCAGTTCTTC. The J gene is TRBJ2-1, the V gene TRBV7-3; 7 nucleotides line up with TRBD2. The CDR3 covers 15 residues. Germline-derived CDR1 and CDR2 are SGHTA and FQGTGA. Trimming removed 2 bases from V and 6 bases from J; junction bases left unmatched: 7.

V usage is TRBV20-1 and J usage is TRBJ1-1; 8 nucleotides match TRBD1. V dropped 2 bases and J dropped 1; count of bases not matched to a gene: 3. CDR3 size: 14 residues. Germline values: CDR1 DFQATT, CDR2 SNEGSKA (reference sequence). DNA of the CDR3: TGCAGTGCTAGACTGGGACAGGCGAACACTGAAGCTTTCTTT. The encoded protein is CSARLGQANTEAFF.

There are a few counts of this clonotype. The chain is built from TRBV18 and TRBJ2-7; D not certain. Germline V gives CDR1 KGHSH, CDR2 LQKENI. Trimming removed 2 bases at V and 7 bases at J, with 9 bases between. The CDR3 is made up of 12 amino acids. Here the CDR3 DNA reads TGTGCCAGCTCACCAAAGAGACGGGAGCAGTACTTC. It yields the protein CASSPKRREQYF.

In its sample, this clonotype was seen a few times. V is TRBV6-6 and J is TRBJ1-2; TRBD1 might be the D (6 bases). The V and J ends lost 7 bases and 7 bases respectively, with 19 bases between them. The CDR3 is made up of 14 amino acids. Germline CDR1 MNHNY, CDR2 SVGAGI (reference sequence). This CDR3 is CASTTTGHVGGYTF. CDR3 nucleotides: TGTGCCAGCACAACGACGGGACACGTTGGTGGCTACACCTTC.

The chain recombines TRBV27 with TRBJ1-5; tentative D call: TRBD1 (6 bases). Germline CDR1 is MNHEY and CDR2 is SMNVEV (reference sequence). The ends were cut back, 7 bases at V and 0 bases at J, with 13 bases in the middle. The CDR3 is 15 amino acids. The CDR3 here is CASKGDTNSNQPQHF. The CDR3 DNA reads TGTGCCAGCAAAGGGGACACGAATAGCAATCAGCCCCAGCATTTT.